Below, 13 T cell receptor beta chains from the same sample are listed, as sequenced in a study of shared clonotypes between healthy human individuals. Using immunoSEQ multiplex PCR, the repertoire was profiled, and TCRdb retains in-frame clones only, with some absent. This sample carries some 1.1 million clones, roughly 80% of them seen once, and the ten largest clones take about 0.94%. The source material was memory CD4+ T cells from PBMCs. Described subset: CD45RA-negative fraction. The origin of the receptors is a young man in good health. Some clones in this sample may be carry-over from other donors' samples.

This chain uses TRBV28 with TRBJ1-2; no firm D call. The CDR3 sequence is 15 residues long. V was trimmed by 2 bases and J by 3 bases, leaving 13 bases between them. Germline-derived CDR1 and CDR2 are MDHEN and SYDVKM. The CDR3 DNA reads TGTGCCAGCAGTTTAGTTCTCGCCCCAGACTATGGCTACACCTTC. It is translated as CASSLVLAPDYGYTF.

As for this clone: A much larger clone differs from this one at a single base, so this may be a read error. The chain recombines TRBV30 with TRBJ2-2; possibly TRBD1 or TRBD2 for D (5 bases each). This CDR3 spans 14 amino acids. Germline V gene lookup returns CDR1 GTSNPN and CDR2 SVGIG (reference sequence). For the CDR3, the DNA is TGTGCCTGGAGTAGGGGATATGGGACCGGGGAGCTGTCTTTT. The encoded protein is CAWSRGYGTGELSF.

This chain links TRBV11-2 with TRBJ2-7, with 7 bases that match TRBD2. Germline values: CDR1 SGHAT, CDR2 FQNNGV. V shed 5 bases, J shed 7 bases, and the junction held 17 bases outside the gene matches. The CDR3 has 16 residues. This CDR3 is CASSTGGPSGIREQYF. The CDR3 bases are TGTGCCAGCAGCACGGGGGGTCCCAGCGGGATTAGGGAGCAGTACTTC.

The chain has TRBV28 and TRBJ1-5; D call uncertain. CDR1 and CDR2 (germline): MDHEN, SYDVKM. The V end lost 3 bases, the J end lost 4 bases, and 19 bases lay between the germline ends. The CDR3 runs to 17 residues. DNA of the CDR3: TGTGCCAGCAGTTTGGGAAGTGGTAAGGTGGGGAATCAGCCCCAGCATTTT. Protein: CASSLGSGKVGNQPQHF.

Points on this clone: The identical CDR3 is also encoded by other nucleotide sequences in the sample. This rearrangement joins TRBV7-2 to TRBJ2-7; D may match TRBD1 or TRBD2 (5 bases each). Germline V gives CDR1 SGHTA, CDR2 FQGNSA. The CDR3 is 14 amino acids. V shed 5 bases and J shed 1 base, with 12 bases lying between them. CDR3 loop: CASSPGLASYEQYF. DNA for the CDR3: TGTGCCAGCAGCCCGGGGCTAGCATCCTACGAGCAGTACTTC.

The chain carries TRBV5-6 and TRBJ1-1; D is possibly TRBD1 (5 bases). The CDR3 is 13 residues long. The V and J ends lost 4 bases and 6 bases respectively, with 13 bases between them. The V gene's germline CDR1 is SGHDT and CDR2 YYEEEE. CDR3 DNA sequence: TGTGCCAGCAGCGTTGACAGACACGCTGAAGCTTTCTTT. Its protein product is CASSVDRHAEAFF. The complete variable domain, with remaining parts taken from reference TRBV5-6 and TRBJ1-1, reads DAGVTQSPTHLIKTRGQQVTLRCSPKSGHDTVSWYQQALGQGPQFIFQYYEEEERQRGNFPDRFSGHQFPNYSSELNVNALLLGDSALYLCASSVDRHAEAFFGQGTRLTVV.

The chain carries TRBV11-2 and TRBJ2-7; 7 nucleotides align to TRBD1. V lost 5 bases and J lost 4; bases outside the gene matches: 8. The CDR3 runs to 14 residues. Germline lookup yields CDR1 SGHAT and CDR2 FQNNGV. CDR3 coding DNA: TGTGCCAGCAGCCGTGGACAGGTGGCGTACGAGCAGTACTTC. It is translated as CASSRGQVAYEQYF.

This chain connects TRBV7-6 to TRBJ2-2; 12 nucleotides line up with TRBD2. The germline CDR1 and CDR2 sequences are SGHVS and FNYEAQ. CDR3 length: 15 amino acids. V gave up 3 bases and J gave up 5 bases; unmatched junction bases: 1. The CDR3 protein is CASSFLAGGTGELFF. The DNA of the CDR3 is TGTGCCAGCAGCTTCCTAGCGGGAGGGACCGGGGAGCTGTTTTTT.

This rearrangement joins TRBV7-9 to TRBJ2-1; TRBD2 agrees at 10 bases. The V segment lost 1 base and the J segment 12 bases; nucleotides outside the gene matches: 9. Germline CDR1 reads SEHNR; CDR2 reads FQNEAQ (reference sequence). The CDR3 contains 15 residues. CDR3 region: CASSLGLAGDVGQFF. CDR3 in DNA: TGTGCCAGCAGCTTAGGGCTAGCGGGAGACGTAGGGCAGTTCTTC.

This clone was counted a single time. V usage is TRBV5-1 and J usage is TRBJ1-2, with a weak D call TRBD1 (6 bases). This CDR3 is 14 amino acids long. The germline gives CDR1 SGHRS, CDR2 YFSETQ. V was clipped by 1 base and J by 4 bases, with 11 bases between them. This CDR3 reads CASSLYRASYGYTF. The CDR3 region has the DNA TGCGCCAGCAGCTTGTACAGGGCTTCCTATGGCTACACCTTC.

The V and J genes are TRBV4-2 and TRBJ2-1; tentative D call: TRBD1 (5 bases). The CDR3 spans 16 residues. Trimming pared 1 base from V and 5 bases from J, leaving 15 bases between. Germline V gene lookup returns CDR1 LGHNA and CDR2 YNFKEQ. The CDR3 DNA reads as TGTGCCAGCAGCCAAGGGAACAGGTGGGAAGACAATGAGCAGTTCTTC. Its translation is CASSQGNRWEDNEQFF.

This clone was counted many times. J is TRBJ2-2 and V is TRBV7-9; TRBD2 aligns across 14 bases. This CDR3 is 15 amino acids long. The germline V gene has CDR1 SEHNR and CDR2 FQNEAQ (reference sequence). J lost 7 bases, V lost 3 bases, and 1 base had no gene match. CDR3 residues: CASSLGLAGDGELFF. CDR3 coding DNA: TGTGCCAGCAGCTTGGGACTAGCGGGAGACGGGGAGCTGTTTTTT.

CDR3 sequence reads: CASSLLINEKLFF. The CDR3 nucleotides are TGTGCCAGCAGCTTACTCATTAATGAAAAACTGTTTTTT. The chain uses TRBV11-2 and TRBJ1-4, with D unclear. CDR1 SGHAT and CDR2 FQNNGV come from the germline V gene. The CDR3 extends over 13 amino acids. V was shortened by 2 bases and J by 4 bases, with 5 bases between the two germline ends. Using reference TRBV11-2 and TRBJ1-4 for the parts outside the CDR3, the full variable domain is EAGVAQSPRYKIIEKRQSVAFWCNPISGHATLYWYQQILGQGPKLLIQFQNNGVVDDSQLPKDRFSAERLKGVDSTLKIQPAKLEDSAVYLCASSLLINEKLFFGSGTQLSVL.